This TCR beta chain was recorded in a study of vaccination and CD4 T cells after COVID-19. A word on this clonotype: Its antigen is currently unknown.

At the Johns Hopkins FTIC core, DNA taken from cultured CD4+ T cells was sequenced by way of the Oncomine TCR Beta short-read assay. TCRdb reanalysed the PCR reads using MiXCR and keeps one entry per CDR3 protein. The table lists 24,000 or so distinct CDR3 sequences, under 55% of them singletons. Treatment here: roughly 11-day PBMC culture with coronavirus spike peptide pools or control peptides (ViraFEST assay). Trimming removed 5 bases from V and 4 bases from J; junction bases left unmatched: 4. The CDR3 consists of 13 residues. Germline CDR1 reads SEHNR; CDR2 reads FQNEAQ (reference sequence). This receptor was obtained from a human donor who had recovered from COVID-19. The J gene is TRBJ1-2, the V gene TRBV7-9; 7 bases map to TRBD1. The sample was CD4+ T cells from blood, cultured in vitro. The CDR3 is CASSVEGAYGYTF. CDR3 nucleotides: TGTGCCAGCAGCGTTGAGGGGGCCTATGGCTACACCTTC.